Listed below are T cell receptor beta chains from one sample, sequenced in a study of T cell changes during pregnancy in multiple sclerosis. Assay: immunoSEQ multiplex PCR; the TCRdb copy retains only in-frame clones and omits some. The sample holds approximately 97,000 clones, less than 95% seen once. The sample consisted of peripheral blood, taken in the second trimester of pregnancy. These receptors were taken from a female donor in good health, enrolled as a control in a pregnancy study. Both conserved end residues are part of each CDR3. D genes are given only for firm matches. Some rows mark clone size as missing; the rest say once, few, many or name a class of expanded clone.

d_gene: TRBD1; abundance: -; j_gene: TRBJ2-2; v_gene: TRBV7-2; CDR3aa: CASSTRRQGPGWELFF; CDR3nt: TGTGCCAGCAGCACTCGTAGACAGGGGCCTGGTTGGGAGCTGTTTTTT
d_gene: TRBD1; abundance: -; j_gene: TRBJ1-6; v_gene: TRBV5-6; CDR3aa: CASSGDRGYSPLHF; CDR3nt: TGTGCCAGCAGCGGGGACAGGGGGTATTCACCCCTCCACTTT
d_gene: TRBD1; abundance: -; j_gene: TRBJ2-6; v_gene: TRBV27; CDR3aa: CASSFRGHGANVLTF; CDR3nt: TGTGCCAGCAGTTTTAGGGGGCATGGGGCCAACGTCCTGACTTTC
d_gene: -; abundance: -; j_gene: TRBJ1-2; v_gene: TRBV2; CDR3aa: CASSEEGSGYGYTF; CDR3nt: TGTGCCAGCAGTGAAGAGGGTTCGGGATATGGCTACACCTTC
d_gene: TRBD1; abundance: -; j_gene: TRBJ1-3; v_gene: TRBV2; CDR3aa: CASVRGLGNTIYF; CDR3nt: TGTGCCAGCGTTAGGGGGCTCGGAAACACCATATATTTT
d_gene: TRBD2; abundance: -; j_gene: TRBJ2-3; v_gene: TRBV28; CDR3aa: CASSAGTSLTDTQYF; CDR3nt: TGTGCCAGCAGTGCTGGGACTAGCTTGACAGATACGCAGTATTTT
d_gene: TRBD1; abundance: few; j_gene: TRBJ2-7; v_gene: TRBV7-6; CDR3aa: CASSYGQGVYEQYF; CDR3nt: TGTGCCAGCAGCTACGGACAGGGGGTCTACGAGCAGTACTTC
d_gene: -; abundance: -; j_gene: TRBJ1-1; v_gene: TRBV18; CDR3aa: CASSPPNSINTEAFF; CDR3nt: TGTGCCAGCTCACCACCGAATAGTATTAACACTGAAGCTTTCTTT
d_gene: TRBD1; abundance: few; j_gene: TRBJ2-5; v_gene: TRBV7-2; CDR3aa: CASSNRGSETQYF; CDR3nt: TGTGCCAGCAGCAACAGGGGGTCAGAGACCCAGTACTTC
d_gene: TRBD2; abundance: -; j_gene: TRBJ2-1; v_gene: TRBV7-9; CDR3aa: CASTVGGGWGNEQFF; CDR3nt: TGTGCCAGCACCGTCGGGGGGGGCTGGGGCAATGAGCAGTTCTTC
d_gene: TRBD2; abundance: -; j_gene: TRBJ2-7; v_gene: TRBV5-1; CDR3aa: CASSSFPGTRQGEQYF; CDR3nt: TGCGCCAGCAGTTCTTTCCCTGGGACTAGACAAGGCGAGCAGTACTTC
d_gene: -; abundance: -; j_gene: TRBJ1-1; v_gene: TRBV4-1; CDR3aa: CASSQVTAAEAFF; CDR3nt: TGCGCCAGCAGCCAAGTGACAGCAGCAGAAGCTTTCTTT
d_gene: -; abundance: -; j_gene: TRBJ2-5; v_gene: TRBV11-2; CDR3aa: CASSRAPGVQETQYF; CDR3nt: TGTGCCAGCAGCAGGGCCCCCGGGGTCCAAGAGACCCAGTACTTC
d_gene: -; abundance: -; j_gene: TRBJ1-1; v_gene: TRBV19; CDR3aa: CATRATAGTEAFF; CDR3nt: TGTGCCACCCGAGCTACAGCCGGCACTGAAGCTTTCTTT
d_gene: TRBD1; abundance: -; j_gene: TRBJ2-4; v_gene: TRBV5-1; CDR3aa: CASRDRVKTKNIQYF; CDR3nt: TGCGCCAGCCGGGACAGGGTAAAAACCAAAAACATTCAGTACTTC
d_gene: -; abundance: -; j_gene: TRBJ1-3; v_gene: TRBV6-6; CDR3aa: CASSSYGNTIYF; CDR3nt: TGTGCCAGCAGTTCCTATGGAAACACCATATATTTT
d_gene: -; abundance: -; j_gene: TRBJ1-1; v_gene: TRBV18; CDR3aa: CASSPDSTEAFF; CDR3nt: TGTGCCAGCTCACCGGACAGCACTGAAGCTTTCTTT
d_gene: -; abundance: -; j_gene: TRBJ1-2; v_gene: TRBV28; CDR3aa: CASSPGYGYTF; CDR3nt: TGTGCCAGCAGTCCAGGGTATGGCTACACCTTC
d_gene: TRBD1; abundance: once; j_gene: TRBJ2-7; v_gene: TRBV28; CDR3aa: CASSSSGTDSYEQYF; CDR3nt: TGTGCCAGCAGTAGCTCCGGGACAGACTCCTACGAGCAGTACTTC
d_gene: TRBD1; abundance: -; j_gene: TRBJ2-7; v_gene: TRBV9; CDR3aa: CASSPEGQTYEQYF; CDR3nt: TGTGCCAGCAGCCCAGAGGGACAGACCTACGAGCAGTACTTC
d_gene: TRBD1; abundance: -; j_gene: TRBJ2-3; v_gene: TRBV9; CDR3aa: CASSPPTGQGGPGGDTQYF; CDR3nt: TGTGCCAGCAGCCCCCCCACGGGACAGGGGGGGCCCGGGGGAGATACGCAGTATTTT
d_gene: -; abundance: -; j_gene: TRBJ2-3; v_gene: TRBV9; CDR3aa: CASSVEGRVGDTQYF; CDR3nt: TGTGCCAGCAGCGTAGAGGGCAGGGTGGGAGATACGCAGTATTTT
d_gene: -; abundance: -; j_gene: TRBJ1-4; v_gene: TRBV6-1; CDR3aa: CASSEQGTLMWKLFF; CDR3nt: TGTGCCAGCAGTGAACAGGGGACCTTAATGTGGAAACTGTTTTTT
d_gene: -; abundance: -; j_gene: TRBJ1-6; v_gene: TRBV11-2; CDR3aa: CASSLDLGGTTGSPLHF; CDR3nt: TGTGCCAGCAGCTTAGATCTGGGCGGAACGACAGGTTCACCCCTCCACTTT
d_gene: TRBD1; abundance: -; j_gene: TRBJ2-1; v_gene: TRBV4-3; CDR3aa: CASSQDQGDPSFFYNEQFF; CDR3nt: TGCGCCAGCAGCCAAGATCAGGGGGACCCATCCTTTTTCTACAATGAGCAGTTCTTC
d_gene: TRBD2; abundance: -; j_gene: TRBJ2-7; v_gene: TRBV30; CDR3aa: CAWSVGLAGISYEQYF; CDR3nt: TGTGCCTGGAGTGTGGGACTAGCGGGAATATCCTACGAGCAGTACTTC
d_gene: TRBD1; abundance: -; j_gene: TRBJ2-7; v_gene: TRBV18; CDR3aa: CASSPQGAGEQYF; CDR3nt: TGTGCCAGCTCACCACAGGGGGCTGGCGAGCAGTACTTC
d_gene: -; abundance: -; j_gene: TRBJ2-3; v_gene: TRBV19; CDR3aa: CASSPGRAPDTQYF; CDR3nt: TGTGCCAGTAGTCCCGGCAGGGCCCCAGATACGCAGTATTTT
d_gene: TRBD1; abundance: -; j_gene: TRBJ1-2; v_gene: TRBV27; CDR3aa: CASRPTGGNGYTF; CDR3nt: TGTGCCAGCAGGCCTACAGGGGGGAATGGCTACACCTTC
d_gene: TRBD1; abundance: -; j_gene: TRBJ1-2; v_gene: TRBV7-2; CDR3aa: CASSYGQGVGYTF; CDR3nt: TGTGCCAGCAGCTACGGACAGGGGGTCGGCTACACCTTC
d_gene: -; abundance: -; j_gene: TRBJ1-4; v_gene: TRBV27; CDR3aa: CASSLWRKGEKLFF; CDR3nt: TGTGCCAGCAGTTTATGGAGAAAAGGTGAAAAACTGTTTTTT
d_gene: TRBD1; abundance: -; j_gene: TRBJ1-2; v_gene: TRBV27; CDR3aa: CASSPIGQGGPYGYTF; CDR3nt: TGTGCCAGCAGTCCGATAGGACAGGGGGGCCCCTATGGCTACACCTTC
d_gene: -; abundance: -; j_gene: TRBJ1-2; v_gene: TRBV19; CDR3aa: CASSITEGGYTF; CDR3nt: TGTGCCAGTAGTATAACCGAGGGTGGCTACACCTTC
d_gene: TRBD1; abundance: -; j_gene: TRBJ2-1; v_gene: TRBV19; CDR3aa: CASSKQGNNEQFF; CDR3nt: TGTGCCAGTAGTAAACAGGGGAACAATGAGCAGTTCTTC
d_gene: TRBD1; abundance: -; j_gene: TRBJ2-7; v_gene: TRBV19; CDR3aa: CASRGDRGYEQYF; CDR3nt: TGTGCCAGTAGAGGGGACAGGGGATATGAGCAGTACTTC
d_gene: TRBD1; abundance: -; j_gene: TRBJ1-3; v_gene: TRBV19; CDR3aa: CASSSGTAGNTIYF; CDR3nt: TGTGCCAGTAGTTCGGGGACAGCTGGAAACACCATATATTTT
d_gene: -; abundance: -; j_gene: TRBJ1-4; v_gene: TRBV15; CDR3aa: CATSRELRVEKLFF; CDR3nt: TGTGCCACCAGCAGAGAGTTGAGGGTCGAAAAACTGTTTTTT
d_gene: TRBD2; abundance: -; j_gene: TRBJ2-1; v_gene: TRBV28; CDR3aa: CASTTSGAGYNEQFF; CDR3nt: TGTGCCAGCACCACTAGCGGAGCTGGGTACAATGAGCAGTTCTTC
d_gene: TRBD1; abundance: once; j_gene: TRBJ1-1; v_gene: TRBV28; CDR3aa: CASSIIQGHTEAFF; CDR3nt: TGTGCCAGCAGTATAATACAGGGGCACACTGAAGCTTTCTTT
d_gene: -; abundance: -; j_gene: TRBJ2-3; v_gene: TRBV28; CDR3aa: CASNAGRDTQYF; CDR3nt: TGTGCCAGCAACGCGGGAAGAGATACGCAGTATTTT
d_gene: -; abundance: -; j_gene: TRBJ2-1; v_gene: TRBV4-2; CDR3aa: CASSQDLGTPYNEQFF; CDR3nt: TGTGCCAGCAGCCAAGATTTAGGGACTCCCTACAATGAGCAGTTCTTC
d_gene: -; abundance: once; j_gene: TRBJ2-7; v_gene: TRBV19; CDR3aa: CASSIGRSPYEQYF; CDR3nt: TGTGCCAGTAGTATAGGGCGGTCTCCCTACGAGCAGTACTTC
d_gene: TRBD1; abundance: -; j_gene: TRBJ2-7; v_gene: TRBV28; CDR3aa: CASIRTGGYEQYF; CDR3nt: TGTGCCAGCATTCGGACAGGGGGGTACGAGCAGTACTTC
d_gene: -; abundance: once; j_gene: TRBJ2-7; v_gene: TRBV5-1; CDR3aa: CASSFLSGEQYF; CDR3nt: TGCGCCAGCAGCTTCTTATCGGGGGAGCAGTACTTC
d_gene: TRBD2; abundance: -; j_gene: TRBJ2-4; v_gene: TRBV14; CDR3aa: CASSQRGLAGGGKNIQYF; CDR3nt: TGTGCCAGCAGCCAAAGGGGACTAGCGGGAGGTGGTAAAAACATTCAGTACTTC
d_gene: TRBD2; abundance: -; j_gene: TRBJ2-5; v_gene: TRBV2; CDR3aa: CASSETSGRSGGWETQYF; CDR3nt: TGTGCCAGCAGTGAAACTAGCGGGAGAAGCGGGGGTTGGGAGACCCAGTACTTC
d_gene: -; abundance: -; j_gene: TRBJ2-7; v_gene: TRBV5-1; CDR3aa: CASRRDRRDEQYF; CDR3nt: TGCGCCTCTCGCAGGGATAGAAGAGACGAGCAGTACTTC
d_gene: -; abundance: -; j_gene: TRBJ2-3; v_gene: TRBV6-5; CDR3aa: CASSYPRSGTDTQYF; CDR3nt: TGTGCCAGCAGTTACCCCCGATCGGGCACAGATACGCAGTATTTT
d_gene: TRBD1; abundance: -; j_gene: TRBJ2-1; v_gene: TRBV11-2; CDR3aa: CASSLTGVNEQFF; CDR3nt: TGTGCCAGCAGCTTAACAGGGGTCAATGAGCAGTTCTTC
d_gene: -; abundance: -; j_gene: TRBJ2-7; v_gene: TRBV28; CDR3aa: CASSLGAGGHEQYF; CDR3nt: TGTGCCAGCAGTTTAGGGGCAGGGGGGCACGAGCAGTACTTC
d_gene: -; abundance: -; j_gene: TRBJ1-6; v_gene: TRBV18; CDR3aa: CASSTIQFENSPLHF; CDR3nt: TGTGCCAGCTCTACGATACAGTTTGAGAATTCACCCCTCCACTTT
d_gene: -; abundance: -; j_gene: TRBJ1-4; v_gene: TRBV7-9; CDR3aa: CASKPATNEKLFF; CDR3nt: TGTGCCAGCAAACCGGCAACTAATGAAAAACTGTTTTTT
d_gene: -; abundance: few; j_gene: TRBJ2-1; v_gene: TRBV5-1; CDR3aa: CATKPGLSNAEQFF; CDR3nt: TGCGCCACCAAGCCGGGACTTAGCAACGCTGAGCAGTTCTTC